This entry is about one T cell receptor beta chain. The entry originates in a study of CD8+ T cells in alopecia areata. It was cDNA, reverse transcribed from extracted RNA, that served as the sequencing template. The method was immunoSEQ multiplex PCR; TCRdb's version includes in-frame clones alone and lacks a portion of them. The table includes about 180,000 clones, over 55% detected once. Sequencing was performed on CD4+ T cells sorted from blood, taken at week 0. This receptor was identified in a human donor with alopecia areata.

CDR3 sequence: CASSLGSGDYEQYF. Here the CDR3 DNA reads TGTGCCAGCAGCTTAGGGTCGGGGGACTACGAGCAGTACTTC. This rearrangement joins TRBV7-2 to TRBJ2-7; D perhaps matches TRBD2 (6 bases). The CDR3 is 14 residues long. Per the germline V gene, CDR1 is SGHTA and CDR2 is FQGNSA. V was clipped by 1 base and J by 3 bases, with 10 bases between them.